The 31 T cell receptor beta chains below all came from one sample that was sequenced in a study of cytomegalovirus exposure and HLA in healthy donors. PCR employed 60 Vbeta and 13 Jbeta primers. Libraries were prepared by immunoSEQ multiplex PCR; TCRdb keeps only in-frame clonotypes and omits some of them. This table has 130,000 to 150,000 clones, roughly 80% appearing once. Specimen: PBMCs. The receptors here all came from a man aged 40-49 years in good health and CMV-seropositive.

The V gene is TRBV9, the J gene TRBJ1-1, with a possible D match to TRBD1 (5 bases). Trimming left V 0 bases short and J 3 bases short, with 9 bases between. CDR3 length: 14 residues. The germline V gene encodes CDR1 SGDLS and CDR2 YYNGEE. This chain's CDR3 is CASSVGWGDTEAFF. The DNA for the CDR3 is TGTGCCAGCAGCGTAGGATGGGGGGACACTGAAGCTTTCTTT.

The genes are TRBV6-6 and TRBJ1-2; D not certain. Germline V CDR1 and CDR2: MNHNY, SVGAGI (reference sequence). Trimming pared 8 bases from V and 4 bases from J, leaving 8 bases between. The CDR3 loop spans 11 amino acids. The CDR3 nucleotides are TGTGCCAGCTTAGAGGGCTATGGCTACACCTTC. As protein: CASLEGYGYTF.

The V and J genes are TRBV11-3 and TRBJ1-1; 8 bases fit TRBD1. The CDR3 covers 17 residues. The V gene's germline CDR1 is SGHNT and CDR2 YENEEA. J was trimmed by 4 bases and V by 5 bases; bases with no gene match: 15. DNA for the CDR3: TGTGCCAGCAGCCGCGACAGGGGATTCTACGGTAGCACTGAAGCTTTCTTT. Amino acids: CASSRDRGFYGSTEAFF.

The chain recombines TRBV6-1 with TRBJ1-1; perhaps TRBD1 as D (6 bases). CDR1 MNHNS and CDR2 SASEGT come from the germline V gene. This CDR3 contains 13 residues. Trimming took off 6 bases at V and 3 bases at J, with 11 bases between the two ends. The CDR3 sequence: CASSRTGYTEAFF. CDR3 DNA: TGTGCCAGCAGCCGAACAGGGTACACTGAAGCTTTCTTT.

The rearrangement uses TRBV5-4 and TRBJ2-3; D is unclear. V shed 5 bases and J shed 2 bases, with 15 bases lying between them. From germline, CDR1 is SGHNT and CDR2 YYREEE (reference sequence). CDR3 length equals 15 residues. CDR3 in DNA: TGTGCCAGCAGGGCGGCTCTTTCCAACACAGATACGCAGTATTTT. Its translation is CASRAALSNTDTQYF.

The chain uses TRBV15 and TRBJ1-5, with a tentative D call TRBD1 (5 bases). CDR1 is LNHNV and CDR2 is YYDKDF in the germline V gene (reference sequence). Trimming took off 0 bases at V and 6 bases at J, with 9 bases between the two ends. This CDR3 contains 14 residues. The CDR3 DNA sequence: TGTGCCACCAGCAGAGATCTGGGGGGTCAGCCCCAGCATTTT. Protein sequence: CATSRDLGGQPQHF.

The CDR3, as DNA: TGTGCCACCAGCACCGGACGGGAGAGAGGCACTGAAGCTTTCTTT. It translates to CATSTGRERGTEAFF. This sequence joins TRBV15 and TRBJ1-1, with D uncertain. The CDR3 runs to 15 residues. Germline-derived CDR1 and CDR2 are LNHNV and YYDKDF (reference sequence). Between the trimmed V and J ends, which lost 4 bases and 4 bases, there was a span of 16 bases. Full variable domain (outside the CDR3, taken from reference TRBV15 and TRBJ1-1): DAMVIQNPRYQVTQFGKPVTLSCSQTLNHNVMYWYQQKSSQAPKLLFHYYDKDFNNEADTPDNFQSRRPNTSFCFLDIRSPGLGDTAMYLCATSTGRERGTEAFFGQGTRLTVV.

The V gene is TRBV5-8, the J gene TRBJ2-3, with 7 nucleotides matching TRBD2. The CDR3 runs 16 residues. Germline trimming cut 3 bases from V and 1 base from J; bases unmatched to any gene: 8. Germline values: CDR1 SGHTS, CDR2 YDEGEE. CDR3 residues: CASSSRGLAGTDTQYF. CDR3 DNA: TGTGCCAGCAGCTCCCGGGGTCTAGCGGGCACAGATACGCAGTATTTT.

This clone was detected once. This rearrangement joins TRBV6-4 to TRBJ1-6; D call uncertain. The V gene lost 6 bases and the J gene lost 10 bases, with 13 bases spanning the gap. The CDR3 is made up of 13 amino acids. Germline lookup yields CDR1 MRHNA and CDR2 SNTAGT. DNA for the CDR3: TGTGCCAGCAGCGTCCAGTCAAGATCACCCCTCCACTTT. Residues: CASSVQSRSPLHF.

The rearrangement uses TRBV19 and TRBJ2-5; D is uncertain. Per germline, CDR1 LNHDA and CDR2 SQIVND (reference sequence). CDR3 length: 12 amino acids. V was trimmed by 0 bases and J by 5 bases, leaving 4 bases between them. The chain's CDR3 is CASSIERETQYF. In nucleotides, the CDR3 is TGTGCCAGTAGTATAGAGAGGGAGACCCAGTACTTC.

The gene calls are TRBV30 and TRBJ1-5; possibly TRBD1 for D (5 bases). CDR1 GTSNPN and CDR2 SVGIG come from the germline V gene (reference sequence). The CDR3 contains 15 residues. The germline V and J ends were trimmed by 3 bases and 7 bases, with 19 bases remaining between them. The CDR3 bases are TGTGCCTGGAGCGTTGGGGCGGGAGGAAGGCAGCCCCAGCATTTT. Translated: CAWSVGAGGRQPQHF.

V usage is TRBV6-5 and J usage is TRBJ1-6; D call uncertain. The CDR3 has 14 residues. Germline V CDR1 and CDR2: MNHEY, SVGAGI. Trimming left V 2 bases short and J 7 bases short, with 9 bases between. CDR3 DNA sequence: TGTGCCAGCAGTTACCGGGATACAAATTCACCCCTCCACTTT. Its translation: CASSYRDTNSPLHF.

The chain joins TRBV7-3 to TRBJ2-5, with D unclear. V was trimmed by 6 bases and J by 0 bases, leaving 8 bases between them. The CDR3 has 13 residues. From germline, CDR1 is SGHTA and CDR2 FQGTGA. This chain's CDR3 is CASSSVDQETQYF. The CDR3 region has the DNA TGTGCCAGCAGTAGTGTTGACCAAGAGACCCAGTACTTC.

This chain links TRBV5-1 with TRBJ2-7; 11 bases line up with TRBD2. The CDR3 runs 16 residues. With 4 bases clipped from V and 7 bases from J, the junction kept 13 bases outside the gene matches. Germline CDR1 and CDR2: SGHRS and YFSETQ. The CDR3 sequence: CASSPPRTSGLREQYF. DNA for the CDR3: TGCGCCAGCAGCCCCCCCCGGACTAGCGGGCTTAGGGAGCAGTACTTC.

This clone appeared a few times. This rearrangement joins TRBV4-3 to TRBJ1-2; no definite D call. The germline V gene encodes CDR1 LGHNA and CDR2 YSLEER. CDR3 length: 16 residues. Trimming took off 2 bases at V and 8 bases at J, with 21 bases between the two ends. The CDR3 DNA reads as TGCGCCAGCAGCCAACGCACCGGGATCCTCAAAGGGGGCTACACCTTC. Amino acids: CASSQRTGILKGGYTF.

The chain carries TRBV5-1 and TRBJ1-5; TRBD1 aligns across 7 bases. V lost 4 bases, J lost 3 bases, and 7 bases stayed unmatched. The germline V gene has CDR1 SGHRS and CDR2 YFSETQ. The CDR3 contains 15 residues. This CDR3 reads CASSPSTGSNQPQHF. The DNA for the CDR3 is TGCGCCAGCAGCCCATCGACAGGGTCCAATCAGCCCCAGCATTTT.

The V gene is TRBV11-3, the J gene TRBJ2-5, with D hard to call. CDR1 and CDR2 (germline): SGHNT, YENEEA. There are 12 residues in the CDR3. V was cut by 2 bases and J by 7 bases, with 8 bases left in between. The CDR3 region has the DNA TGTGCCAGCAGCTTAATAGATGGGACCCAGTACTTC. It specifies CASSLIDGTQYF.

In DNA form, the CDR3 reads TGTGCCAGCTCACCGGGGGGGGCGCTTGGCTACACCTTC. This codes for CASSPGGALGYTF. The rearrangement uses TRBV18 and TRBJ1-2, with D tentatively TRBD1 (6 bases). Germline CDR1 and CDR2: KGHSH and LQKENI. Trimming pared 3 bases from V and 7 bases from J, leaving 12 bases between. This CDR3 region has 13 residues.

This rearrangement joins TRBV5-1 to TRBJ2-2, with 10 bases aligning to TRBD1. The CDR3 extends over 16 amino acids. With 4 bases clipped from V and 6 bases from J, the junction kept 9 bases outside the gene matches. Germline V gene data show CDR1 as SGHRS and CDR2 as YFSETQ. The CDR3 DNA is TGCGCCAGCAGCATCAGACAGGGGGCTATCGCCGGGGAGCTGTTTTTT. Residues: CASSIRQGAIAGELFF.

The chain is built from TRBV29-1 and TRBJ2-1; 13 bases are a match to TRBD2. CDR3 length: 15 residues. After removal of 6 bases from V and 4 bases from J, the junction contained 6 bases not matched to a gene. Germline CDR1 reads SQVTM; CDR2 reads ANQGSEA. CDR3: CSVAGTSGDYNEQFF. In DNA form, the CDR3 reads TGCAGCGTGGCCGGGACTAGCGGGGATTACAATGAGCAGTTCTTC.

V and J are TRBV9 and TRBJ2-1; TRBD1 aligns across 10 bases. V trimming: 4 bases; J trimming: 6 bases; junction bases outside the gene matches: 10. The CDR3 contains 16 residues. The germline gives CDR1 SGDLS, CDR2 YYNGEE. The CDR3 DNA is TGTGCCAGCAGCAGACGCGGGGACAGGGGAGGCAATGAGCAGTTCTTC. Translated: CASSRRGDRGGNEQFF. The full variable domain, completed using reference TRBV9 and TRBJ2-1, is DSGVTQTPKHLITATGQRVTLRCSPRSGDLSVYWYQQSLDQGLQFLIQYYNGEERAKGNILERFSAQQFPDLHSELNLSSLELGDSALYFCASSRRGDRGGNEQFFGPGTRLTVL.

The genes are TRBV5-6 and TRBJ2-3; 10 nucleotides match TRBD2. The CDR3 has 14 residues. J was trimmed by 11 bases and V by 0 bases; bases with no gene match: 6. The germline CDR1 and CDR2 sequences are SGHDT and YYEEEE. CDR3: CASSLGLAGAKQYF. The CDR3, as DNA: TGTGCCAGCAGCTTGGGGCTAGCGGGAGCAAAGCAGTATTTT.

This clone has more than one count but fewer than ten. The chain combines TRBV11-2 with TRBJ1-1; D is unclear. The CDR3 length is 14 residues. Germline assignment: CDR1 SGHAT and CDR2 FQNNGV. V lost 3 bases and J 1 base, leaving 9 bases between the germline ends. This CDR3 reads CASSLLNGNTEAFF. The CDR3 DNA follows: TGTGCCAGCAGCTTGCTAAACGGGAACACTGAAGCTTTCTTT. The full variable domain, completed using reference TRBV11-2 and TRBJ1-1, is EAGVAQSPRYKIIEKRQSVAFWCNPISGHATLYWYQQILGQGPKLLIQFQNNGVVDDSQLPKDRFSAERLKGVDSTLKIQPAKLEDSAVYLCASSLLNGNTEAFFGQGTRLTVV.

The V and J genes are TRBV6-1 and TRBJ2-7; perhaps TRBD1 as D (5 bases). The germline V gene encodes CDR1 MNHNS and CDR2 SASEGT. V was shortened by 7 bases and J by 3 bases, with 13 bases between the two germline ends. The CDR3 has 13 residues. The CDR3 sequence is CASNLRQGYEQYF. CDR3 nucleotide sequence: TGTGCCAGCAATCTCCGGCAGGGCTACGAGCAGTACTTC.

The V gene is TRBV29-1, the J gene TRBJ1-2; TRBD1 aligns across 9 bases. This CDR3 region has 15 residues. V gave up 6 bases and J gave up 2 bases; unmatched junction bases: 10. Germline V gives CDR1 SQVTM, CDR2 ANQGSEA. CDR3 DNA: TGCAGCGTGGGGGACAGGGAGCGTGTGAACTATGGCTACACCTTC. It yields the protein CSVGDRERVNYGYTF.

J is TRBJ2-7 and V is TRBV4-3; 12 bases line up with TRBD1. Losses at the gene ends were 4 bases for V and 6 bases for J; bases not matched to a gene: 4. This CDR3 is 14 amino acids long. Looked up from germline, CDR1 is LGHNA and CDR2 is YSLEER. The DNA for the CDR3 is TGCGCCAGCAGCCCAACGGGACAGGGGGCCGAGCAGTACTTC. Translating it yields CASSPTGQGAEQYF.

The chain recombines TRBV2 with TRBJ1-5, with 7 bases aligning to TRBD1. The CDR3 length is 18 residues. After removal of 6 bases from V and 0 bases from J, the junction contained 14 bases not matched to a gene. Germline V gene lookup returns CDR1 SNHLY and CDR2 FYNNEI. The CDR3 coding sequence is TGTGCCAGCAGCCAGGACGAAACACAGGGGTATAGCAATCAGCCCCAGCATTTT. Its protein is CASSQDETQGYSNQPQHF.

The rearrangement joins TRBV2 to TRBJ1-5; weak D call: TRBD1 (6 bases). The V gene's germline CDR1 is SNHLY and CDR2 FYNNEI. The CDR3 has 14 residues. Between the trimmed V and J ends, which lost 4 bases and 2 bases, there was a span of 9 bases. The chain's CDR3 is CASSGGQGNQPQHF. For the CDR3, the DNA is TGTGCCAGCAGTGGGGGACAAGGCAATCAGCCCCAGCATTTT. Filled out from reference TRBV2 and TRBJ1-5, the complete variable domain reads EPEVTQTPSHQVTQMGQEVILRCVPISNHLYFYWYRQILGQKVEFLVSFYNNEISEKSEIFDDQFSVERPDGSNFTLKIRSTKLEDSAMYFCASSGGQGNQPQHFGDGTRLSIL.

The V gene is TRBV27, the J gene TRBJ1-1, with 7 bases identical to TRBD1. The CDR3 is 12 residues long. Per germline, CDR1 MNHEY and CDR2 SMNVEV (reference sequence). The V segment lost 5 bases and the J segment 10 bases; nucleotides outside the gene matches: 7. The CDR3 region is CASSPPGQRAFF. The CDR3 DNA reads TGTGCCAGCAGTCCACCGGGACAGCGAGCTTTCTTT.

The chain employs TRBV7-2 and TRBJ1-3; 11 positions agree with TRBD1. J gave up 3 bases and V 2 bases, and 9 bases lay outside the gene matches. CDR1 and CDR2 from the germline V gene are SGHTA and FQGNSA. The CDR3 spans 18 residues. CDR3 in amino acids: CASSLTGQGAVNGNTIYF. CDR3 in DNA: TGTGCCAGCAGCTTAACCGGACAGGGGGCCGTGAATGGAAACACCATATATTTT.

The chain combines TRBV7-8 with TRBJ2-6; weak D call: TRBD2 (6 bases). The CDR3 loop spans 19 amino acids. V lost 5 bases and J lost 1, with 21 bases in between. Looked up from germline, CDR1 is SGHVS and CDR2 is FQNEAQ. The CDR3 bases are TGTGCCAGCAGCCTGTTAGCGGCGGGATTCTATTCTGGGGCCAACGTCCTGACTTTC. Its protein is CASSLLAAGFYSGANVLTF. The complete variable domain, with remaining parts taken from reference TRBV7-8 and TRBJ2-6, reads GAGVSQSPRYKVAKRGQDVALRCDPISGHVSLFWYQQALGQGPEFLTYFQNEAQLDKSGLPSDRFFAERPEGSVSTLKIQRTQQEDSAVYLCASSLLAAGFYSGANVLTFGAGSRLTVL.